This T cell receptor beta chain was captured by sequencing in a study of cytomegalovirus exposure and HLA in healthy donors. The V segment lost 0 bases and the J segment 7 bases; nucleotides outside the gene matches: 5. Germline CDR1 LNHNV, CDR2 YYDKDF (reference sequence). CDR3 length: 16 amino acids. Method: immunoSEQ multiplex PCR; TCRdb's copy keeps in-frame clones and lacks some. The sample gives about 120,000 clones, around 89% of which show up once; about 6% is in the top ten. Sequenced input: PBMCs. V usage is TRBV15 and J usage is TRBJ2-1; 11 bases map to TRBD1. This sequence originates from a woman aged 18-29 years in good health and CMV-seropositive. CDR3 bases: TGTGCCACCAGCAGAGACCGGGACAGGGGGTTTAATGAGCAGTTCTTC. Amino acid sequence: CATSRDRDRGFNEQFF.